These T cell receptor beta chains were read from a single sample in a study of regulatory T cells in long-lasting Graves disease. One entry per CDR3 protein, called by TCRdb with MiXCR from the multiplex PCR reads. The sample holds 600,000 to 850,000 distinct CDR3 sequences, approximately 29% seen once. The sample here was peripheral blood mononuclear cells (PBMCs), taken when the disease was refractory, from a patient treated with antithyroid drugs. The origin of the receptors is a female donor with Graves disease. The CDR3 runs from the conserved cysteine through the conserved F or W. A D gene is named only where the DNA matches it firmly. Expanded clones are given a class, and other clones once, few, many or no size at all.

abundance: .
v_gene: TRBV5-1
d_gene: TRBD1
j_gene: TRBJ1-1
CDR3aa: CASREAGGDGAFF
CDR3nt: TGCGCCAGCAGAGAGGCAGGGGGAGATGGAGCTTTCTTT

abundance: few
v_gene: TRBV6-2/TRBV6-3
d_gene: .
j_gene: TRBJ2-1
CDR3aa: CASSYPSVSYNEQFF
CDR3nt: TGTGCCAGCAGTTACCCTAGTGTCTCCTACAATGAGCAGTTCTTC

abundance: once
v_gene: TRBV7-2
d_gene: .
j_gene: TRBJ1-2
CDR3aa: CASSSAFGGLAYGYTF
CDR3nt: TGTGCCAGCAGCTCAGCTTTCGGGGGGCTGGCCTATGGCTACACCTTC

abundance: few
v_gene: TRBV20-1
d_gene: .
j_gene: TRBJ1-1
CDR3aa: CSAPGILNTEAFF
CDR3nt: TGCAGTGCCCCCGGGATCCTCAACACTGAAGCTTTCTTT

abundance: few
v_gene: TRBV29-1
d_gene: .
j_gene: TRBJ1-5
CDR3aa: CSVVEGPNQPQHF
CDR3nt: TGCAGCGTTGTTGAGGGGCCCAATCAGCCCCAGCATTTT

abundance: .
v_gene: TRBV29-1
d_gene: TRBD1
j_gene: TRBJ1-1
CDR3aa: CSALTKGGTTEASF
CDR3nt: TGCAGCGCCTTAACGAAAGGGGGCACGACTGAAGCTTCCTTT

abundance: many
v_gene: TRBV5-1
d_gene: .
j_gene: TRBJ1-4
CDR3aa: CASSLKEPGDEKLFF
CDR3nt: TGCGCCAGCAGCTTGAAGGAGCCAGGGGATGAAAAACTGTTTTTT

abundance: .
v_gene: TRBV6-1
d_gene: .
j_gene: TRBJ1-1
CDR3aa: CASSQRLNLLRGNTEAFF
CDR3nt: TGTGCCAGCAGTCAAAGGTTGAACCTACTCAGGGGTAACACTGAAGCTTTCTTT

abundance: .
v_gene: TRBV30
d_gene: .
j_gene: TRBJ2-7
CDR3aa: CAWSRGAVGEQYF
CDR3nt: TGTGCCTGGAGTCGTGGAGCAGTAGGCGAGCAGTACTTC

abundance: .
v_gene: TRBV30
d_gene: .
j_gene: TRBJ1-2
CDR3aa: CAWSFFMDSYGYTF
CDR3nt: TGTGCCTGGAGTTTTTTCATGGACAGCTATGGCTACACCTTC

abundance: .
v_gene: TRBV19
d_gene: TRBD2
j_gene: TRBJ2-2
CDR3aa: CASSIIAGGSSGELFF
CDR3nt: TGTGCCAGTAGTATTATAGCGGGAGGTTCGTCCGGGGAGCTGTTTTTT

abundance: many
v_gene: TRBV28
d_gene: .
j_gene: TRBJ1-6
CDR3aa: CASSLLLAGRYSPLHF
CDR3nt: TGTGCCAGCAGCCTTCTTTTGGCAGGAAGGTACTCACCCCTCCACTTT

abundance: many
v_gene: TRBV7-9
d_gene: TRBD1
j_gene: TRBJ1-5
CDR3aa: CASSAYRGYSNQPQHF
CDR3nt: TGTGCCAGCAGCGCTTACAGGGGATATAGCAATCAGCCCCAGCATTTT

abundance: .
v_gene: TRBV20-1
d_gene: TRBD2
j_gene: TRBJ2-5
CDR3aa: CSARAGGPETQYF
CDR3nt: TGCAGTGCTAGGGCGGGAGGGCCGGAGACCCAGTACTTC

abundance: few
v_gene: TRBV6-2/TRBV6-3
d_gene: .
j_gene: TRBJ2-7
CDR3aa: CASTDGSRREQYF
CDR3nt: TGTGCCAGCACCGACGGGAGTCGGAGGGAGCAGTACTTC

abundance: few
v_gene: TRBV7-2
d_gene: .
j_gene: TRBJ1-4
CDR3aa: CASSARGVTNEKLFF
CDR3nt: TGTGCCAGCAGCGCCCGGGGTGTAACTAATGAAAAACTGTTTTTT

abundance: many
v_gene: TRBV2
d_gene: .
j_gene: TRBJ1-5
CDR3aa: CASSGPFNQPQHF
CDR3nt: TGTGCCAGCAGTGGGCCTTTCAATCAGCCCCAGCATTTT

abundance: .
v_gene: TRBV7-9
d_gene: .
j_gene: TRBJ1-4
CDR3aa: CASSLRTANGKLFF
CDR3nt: TGTGCCAGCAGCTTGAGGACAGCTAATGGAAAACTGTTTTTT

abundance: many
v_gene: TRBV28
d_gene: .
j_gene: TRBJ1-2
CDR3aa: CASTWGGGQVNYGYTF
CDR3nt: TGTGCCAGCACCTGGGGGGGGGGGCAGGTCAACTATGGCTACACCTTC

abundance: few
v_gene: TRBV12-3/TRBV12-4
d_gene: TRBD1
j_gene: TRBJ2-5
CDR3aa: CASSSTGGWVQETQYF
CDR3nt: TGTGCCAGCAGTTCGACAGGGGGCTGGGTTCAAGAGACCCAGTACTTC

abundance: .
v_gene: TRBV7-9
d_gene: .
j_gene: TRBJ1-1
CDR3aa: CASSLNGQKNTEAFF
CDR3nt: TGTGCCAGCAGCTTAAATGGACAGAAGAACACTGAAGCTTTCTTT

abundance: .
v_gene: TRBV9
d_gene: .
j_gene: TRBJ1-2
CDR3aa: CASSVSGARDYGYTF
CDR3nt: TGTGCCAGCAGCGTAAGTGGCGCGAGAGACTATGGCTACACCTTC

abundance: .
v_gene: TRBV6-2/TRBV6-3
d_gene: .
j_gene: TRBJ1-6
CDR3aa: CASSYEGVNSPLHF
CDR3nt: TGTGCCAGCAGTTATGAGGGTGTCAATTCACCCCTCCACTTT

abundance: .
v_gene: TRBV12-3/TRBV12-4
d_gene: .
j_gene: TRBJ1-1
CDR3aa: CASRPYTGTEAFF
CDR3nt: TGTGCCAGCAGACCATACACGGGCACTGAAGCTTTCTTT

abundance: many
v_gene: TRBV9
d_gene: TRBD1
j_gene: TRBJ2-5
CDR3aa: CASSLQGVGETQYF
CDR3nt: TGTGCCAGCAGCCTACAGGGGGTGGGAGAGACCCAGTACTTC

abundance: few
v_gene: TRBV5-1
d_gene: .
j_gene: TRBJ1-1
CDR3aa: CASSQEPVNTEAFF
CDR3nt: TGCGCCAGCAGCCAGGAACCCGTGAACACTGAAGCTTTCTTT